Listed below are T cell receptor beta chains from one sample, sequenced in a study of blood T cells in healthy people across ages. From the 5' RACE reads, TCRdb called clonotypes with MiXCR, one entry per CDR3 protein. Among 1.6 million or so distinct CDR3 sequences listed, around 35% were seen once. The sequencing sample was made of blood. These TCRs come from a woman in her thirties in good health. Both conserved end residues are part of each CDR3. Each record gives: D gene, CDR3 length, V gene, J gene, clone size, CDR3 protein, CDR3 DNA. D genes are given only for firm matches. Not all rows give a size; the values are once, few, many and, for expanded clones, a class.

TRBD2,16,TRBV27,TRBJ2-5,-,CASSQTGTSDHETQYF,TGTGCCAGCAGTCAAACCGGGACTAGCGACCATGAGACCCAGTACTTC
TRBD2,15,TRBV20-1,TRBJ2-3,many,CSASSIAGATDTQYF,TGCAGTGCTAGCTCTATAGCGGGGGCCACAGATACGCAGTATTTT
-,15,TRBV2,TRBJ1-1,-,CASLKNGGENTEAFF,TGTGCCAGCTTAAAGAATGGGGGCGAGAACACTGAAGCTTTCTTT
-,15,TRBV20-1,TRBJ2-1,once,CSAGGGASGYNEQFF,TGCAGTGCTGGGGGGGGGGCTAGCGGCTACAATGAGCAGTTCTTC
-,14,TRBV14,TRBJ2-7,-,CASRGEDRSNEQYF,TGTGCCAGCAGGGGGGAGGACAGGAGCAATGAGCAGTACTTC
TRBD1,15,TRBV5-1,TRBJ1-2,-,CASSSDRGLDYGYTF,TGCGCCAGCAGCTCGGACAGGGGGTTAGACTATGGCTACACCTTC
TRBD1,22,TRBV11-1,TRBJ1-2,-,CASPPKSTHDRVEPSQLCSYTF,TGTGCCAGCCCCCCTAAGTCTACGCACGACAGGGTCGAGCCTTCCCAACTATGTAGCTACACCTTC
TRBD1,15,TRBV5-1,TRBJ2-1,few,CASSLGQGAVNEQFF,TGCGCCAGCAGCTTGGGGCAGGGGGCAGTGAATGAGCAGTTCTTC
TRBD1,16,TRBV5-1,TRBJ2-7,-,CASSPRRGTGVHEQYF,TGCGCCAGCAGCCCCAGACGGGGAACAGGGGTACACGAGCAGTACTTC
TRBD2,15,TRBV20-1,TRBJ2-5,few,CSAIPGLAAQETQYF,TGCAGTGCTATCCCGGGACTAGCGGCCCAAGAGACCCAGTACTTC
TRBD2,14,TRBV9,TRBJ2-1,few,CASTGLAGRNEQFF,TGTGCCAGCACCGGTCTAGCGGGAAGGAATGAGCAGTTCTTC
-,12,TRBV20-1,TRBJ2-7,many,CSARDGSYEQYF,TGCAGTGCTAGAGATGGGTCCTACGAGCAGTACTTC
-,18,TRBV7-9,TRBJ2-1,-,CASSLLSTRGGFYNEQFF,TGTGCCAGCAGCTTGTTGTCTACCCGCGGGGGCTTCTACAATGAGCAGTTCTTC
-,16,TRBV7-8,TRBJ2-3,-,CASSLQAEASTDTQYF,TGTGCCAGCAGCTTACAAGCGGAGGCTAGCACAGATACGCAGTATTTT